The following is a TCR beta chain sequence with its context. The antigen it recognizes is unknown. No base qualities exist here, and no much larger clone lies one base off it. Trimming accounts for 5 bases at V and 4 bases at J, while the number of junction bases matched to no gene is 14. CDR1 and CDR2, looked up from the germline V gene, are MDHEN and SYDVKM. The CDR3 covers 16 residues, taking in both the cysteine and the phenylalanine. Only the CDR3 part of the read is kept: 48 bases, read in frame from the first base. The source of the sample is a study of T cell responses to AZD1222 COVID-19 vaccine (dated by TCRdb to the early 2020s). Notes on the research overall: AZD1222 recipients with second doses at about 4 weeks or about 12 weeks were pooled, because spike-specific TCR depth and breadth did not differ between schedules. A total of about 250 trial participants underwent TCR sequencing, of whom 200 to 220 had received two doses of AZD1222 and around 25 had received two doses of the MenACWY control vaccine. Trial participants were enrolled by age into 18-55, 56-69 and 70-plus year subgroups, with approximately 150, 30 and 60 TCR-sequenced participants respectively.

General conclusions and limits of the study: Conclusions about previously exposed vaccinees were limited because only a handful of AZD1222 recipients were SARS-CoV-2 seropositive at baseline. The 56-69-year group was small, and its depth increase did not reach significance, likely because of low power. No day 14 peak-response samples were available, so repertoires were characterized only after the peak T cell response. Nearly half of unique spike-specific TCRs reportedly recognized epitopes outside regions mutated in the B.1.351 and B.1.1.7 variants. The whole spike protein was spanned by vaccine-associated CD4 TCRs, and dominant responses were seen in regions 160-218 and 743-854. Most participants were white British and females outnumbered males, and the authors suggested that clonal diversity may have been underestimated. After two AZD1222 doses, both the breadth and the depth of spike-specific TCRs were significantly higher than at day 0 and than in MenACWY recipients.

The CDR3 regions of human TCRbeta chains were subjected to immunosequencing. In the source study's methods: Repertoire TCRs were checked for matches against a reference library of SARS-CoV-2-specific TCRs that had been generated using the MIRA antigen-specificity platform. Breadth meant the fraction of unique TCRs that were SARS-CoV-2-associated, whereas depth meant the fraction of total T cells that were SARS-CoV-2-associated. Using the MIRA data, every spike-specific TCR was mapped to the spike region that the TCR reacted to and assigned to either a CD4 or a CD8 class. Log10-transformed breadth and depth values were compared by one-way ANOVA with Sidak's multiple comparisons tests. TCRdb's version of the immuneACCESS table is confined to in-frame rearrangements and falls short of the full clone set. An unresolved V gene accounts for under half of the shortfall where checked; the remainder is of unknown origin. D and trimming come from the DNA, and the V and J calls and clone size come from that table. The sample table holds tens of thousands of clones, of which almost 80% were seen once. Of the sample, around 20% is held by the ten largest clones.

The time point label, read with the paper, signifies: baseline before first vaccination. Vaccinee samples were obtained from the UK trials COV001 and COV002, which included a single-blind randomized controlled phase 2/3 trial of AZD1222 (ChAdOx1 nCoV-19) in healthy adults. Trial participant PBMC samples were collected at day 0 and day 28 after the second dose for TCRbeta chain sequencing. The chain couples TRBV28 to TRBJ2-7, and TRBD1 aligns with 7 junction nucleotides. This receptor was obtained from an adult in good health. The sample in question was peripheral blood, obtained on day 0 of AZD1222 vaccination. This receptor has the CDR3 CASSINAGNRGYEQYF. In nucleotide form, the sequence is TGTGCCAGCAGTATTAACGCCGGGAACAGGGGTTACGAGCAGTACTTC.